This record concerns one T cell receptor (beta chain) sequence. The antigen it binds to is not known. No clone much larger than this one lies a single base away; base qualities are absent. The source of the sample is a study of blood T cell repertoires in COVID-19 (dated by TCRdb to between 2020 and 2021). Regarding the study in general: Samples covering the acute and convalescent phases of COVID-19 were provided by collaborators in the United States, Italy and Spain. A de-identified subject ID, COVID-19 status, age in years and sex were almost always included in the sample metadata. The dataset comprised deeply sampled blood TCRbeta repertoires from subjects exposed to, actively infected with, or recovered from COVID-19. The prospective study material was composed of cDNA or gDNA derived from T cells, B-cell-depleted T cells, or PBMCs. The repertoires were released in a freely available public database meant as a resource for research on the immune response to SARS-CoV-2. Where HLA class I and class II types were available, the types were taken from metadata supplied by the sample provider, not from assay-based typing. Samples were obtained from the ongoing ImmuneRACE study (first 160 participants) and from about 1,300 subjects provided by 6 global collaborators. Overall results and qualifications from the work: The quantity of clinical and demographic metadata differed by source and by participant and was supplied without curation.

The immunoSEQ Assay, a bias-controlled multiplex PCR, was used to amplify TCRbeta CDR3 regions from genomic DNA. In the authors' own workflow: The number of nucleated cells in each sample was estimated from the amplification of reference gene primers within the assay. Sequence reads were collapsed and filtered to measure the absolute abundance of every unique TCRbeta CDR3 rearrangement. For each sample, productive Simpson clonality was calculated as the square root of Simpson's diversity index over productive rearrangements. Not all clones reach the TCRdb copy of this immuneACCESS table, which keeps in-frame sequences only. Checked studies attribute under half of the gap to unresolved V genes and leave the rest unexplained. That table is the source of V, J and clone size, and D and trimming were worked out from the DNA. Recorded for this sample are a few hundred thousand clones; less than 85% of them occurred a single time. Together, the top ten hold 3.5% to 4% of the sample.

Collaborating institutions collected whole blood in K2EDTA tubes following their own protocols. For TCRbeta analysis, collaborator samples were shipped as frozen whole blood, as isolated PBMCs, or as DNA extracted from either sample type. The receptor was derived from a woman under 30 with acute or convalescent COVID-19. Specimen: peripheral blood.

The nucleotides are TGCGCCAGCAGTGCGGGACTAGCCTACGAGCAGTACTTC. The encoded protein is CASSAGLAYEQYF. The chain is assembled from TRBV10-1 and TRBJ2-7, with TRBD2 matching 8 junction bases. From the germline V gene (reference sequence), CDR1 is WNHNN and CDR2 is SYGVQD. Clipping removes 4 bases from V and 2 bases from J, with 1 as the unmatched junction base count. Taken from cysteine to phenylalanine, the CDR3 has 13 residues. Just CDR3 DNA is preserved here, 39 bases in frame from base 1.